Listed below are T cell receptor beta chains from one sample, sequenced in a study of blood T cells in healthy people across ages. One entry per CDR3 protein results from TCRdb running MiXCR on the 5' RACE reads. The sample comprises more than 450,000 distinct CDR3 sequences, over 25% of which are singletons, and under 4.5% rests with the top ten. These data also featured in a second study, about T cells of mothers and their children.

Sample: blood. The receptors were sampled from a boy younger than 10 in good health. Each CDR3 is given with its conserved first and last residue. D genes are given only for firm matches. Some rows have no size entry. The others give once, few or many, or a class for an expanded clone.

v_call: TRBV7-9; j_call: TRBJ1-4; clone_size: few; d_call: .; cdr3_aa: CASSLAIYEKLFF; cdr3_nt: TGTGCCAGCAGCTTAGCGATCTATGAAAAACTGTTTTTT
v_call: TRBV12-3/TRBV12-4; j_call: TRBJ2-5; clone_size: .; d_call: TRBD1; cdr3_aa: CASRDTGVGETQYF; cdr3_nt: TGTGCCAGCAGAGATACAGGGGTAGGAGAGACCCAGTACTTC
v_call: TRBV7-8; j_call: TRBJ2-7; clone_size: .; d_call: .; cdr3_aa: CASSLGQGFFYEQYF; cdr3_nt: TGTGCCAGCAGCTTAGGTCAGGGATTTTTCTACGAGCAGTACTTC
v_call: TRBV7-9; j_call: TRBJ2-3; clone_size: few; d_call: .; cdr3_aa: CASSSSSAGHFTDTQYF; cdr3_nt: TGTGCCAGCAGCTCCTCTTCGGCGGGACATTTCACAGATACGCAGTATTTT
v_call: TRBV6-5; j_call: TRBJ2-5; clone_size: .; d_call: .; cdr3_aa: CASSYSRRNSQETQYF; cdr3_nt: TGTGCCAGCAGTTACTCGCGGAGAAACAGCCAAGAGACCCAGTACTTC
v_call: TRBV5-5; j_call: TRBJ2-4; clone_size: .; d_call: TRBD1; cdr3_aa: CASSLGTGVRGIQYF; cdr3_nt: TGTGCCAGCAGCTTGGGGACAGGGGTCCGAGGCATTCAGTACTTC
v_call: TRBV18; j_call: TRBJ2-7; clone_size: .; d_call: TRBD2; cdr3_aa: CASSSAGGPYEQYF; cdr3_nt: TGTGCCAGCTCTTCAGCGGGAGGGCCCTACGAGCAGTACTTC
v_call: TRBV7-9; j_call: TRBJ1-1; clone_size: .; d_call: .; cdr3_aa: CASSRSDRPNTEAFF; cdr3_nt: TGTGCCAGCAGCCGATCAGACCGCCCGAACACTGAAGCTTTCTTT
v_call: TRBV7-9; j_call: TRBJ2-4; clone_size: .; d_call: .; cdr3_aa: CASSLEVGGLNIQYF; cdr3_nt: TGTGCCAGCAGCTTAGAGGTGGGGGGCCTAAACATTCAGTACTTC
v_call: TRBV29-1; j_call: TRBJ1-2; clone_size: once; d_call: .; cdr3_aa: CSVEDREYGYTF; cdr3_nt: TGCAGCGTTGAGGACAGAGAATATGGCTACACCTTC
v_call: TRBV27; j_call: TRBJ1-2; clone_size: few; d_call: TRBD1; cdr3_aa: CASSLFARGQGYGYTF; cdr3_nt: TGTGCCAGCAGTTTATTTGCCAGGGGGCAAGGCTATGGCTACACCTTC
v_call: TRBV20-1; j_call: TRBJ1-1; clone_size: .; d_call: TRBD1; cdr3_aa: CSVGQGGAEAFF; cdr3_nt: TGCAGTGTCGGCCAGGGGGGGGCTGAAGCTTTCTTT
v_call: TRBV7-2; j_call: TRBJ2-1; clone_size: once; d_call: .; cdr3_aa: CASSFPRDLLYNEQFF; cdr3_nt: TGTGCCAGCAGCTTCCCGAGGGACTTGCTATACAATGAGCAGTTCTTC
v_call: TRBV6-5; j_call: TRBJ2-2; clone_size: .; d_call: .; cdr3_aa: CASIDQRNTGELFF; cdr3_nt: TGTGCCAGCATTGATCAGAGGAACACCGGGGAGCTGTTTTTT
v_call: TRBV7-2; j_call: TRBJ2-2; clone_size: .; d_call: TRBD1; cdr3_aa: CASSPDRVYGELFF; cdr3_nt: TGTGCCAGCAGCCCGGACAGGGTGTACGGGGAGCTGTTTTTT
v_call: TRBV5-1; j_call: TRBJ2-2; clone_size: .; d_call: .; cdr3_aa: CASSPGPGELFF; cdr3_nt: TGCGCCAGCAGCCCGGGTCCCGGGGAGCTGTTTTTT
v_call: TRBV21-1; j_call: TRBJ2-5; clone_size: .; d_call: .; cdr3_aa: CASSPRRGAQETQYF; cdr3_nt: TGTGCCAGCAGCCCCAGGCGGGGGGCCCAAGAGACCCAGTACTTC
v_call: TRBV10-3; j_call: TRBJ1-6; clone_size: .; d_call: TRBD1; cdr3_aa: CAISESGQGEAPLHF; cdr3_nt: TGTGCCATCAGTGAGTCAGGACAGGGTGAAGCACCCCTCCACTTT
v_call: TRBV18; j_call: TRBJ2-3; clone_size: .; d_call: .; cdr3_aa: CASSPNGGSTDTQYF; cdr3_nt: TGTGCCAGCTCACCCAACGGGGGTAGCACAGATACGCAGTATTTT
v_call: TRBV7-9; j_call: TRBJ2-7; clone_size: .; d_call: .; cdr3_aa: CASGGYEQYF; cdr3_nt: TGTGCCAGCGGGGGGTACGAGCAGTACTTC
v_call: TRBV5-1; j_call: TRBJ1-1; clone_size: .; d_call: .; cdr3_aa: CASSLGFGPTEAFF; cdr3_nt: TGCGCCAGCAGCTTGGGTTTCGGTCCCACTGAAGCTTTCTTT
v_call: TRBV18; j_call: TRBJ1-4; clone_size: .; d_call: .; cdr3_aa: CASSQGYEDEKLFF; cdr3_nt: TGTGCCAGCTCACAGGGATACGAGGATGAAAAACTGTTTTTT
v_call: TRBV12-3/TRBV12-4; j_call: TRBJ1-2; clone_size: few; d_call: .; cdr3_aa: CASSSWGDRSNYGYTF; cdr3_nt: TGTGCCAGCAGTTCCTGGGGGGACCGATCTAACTATGGCTACACCTTC
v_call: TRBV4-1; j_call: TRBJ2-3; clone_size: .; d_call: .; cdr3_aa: CASSLPTGTSTDTQYF; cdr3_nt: TGCGCCAGCAGCCTTCCTACCGGGACCAGCACAGATACGCAGTATTTT
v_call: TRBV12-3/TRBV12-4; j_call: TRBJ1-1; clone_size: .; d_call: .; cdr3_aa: CASSFGHLGNTEAFF; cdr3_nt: TGTGCCAGCAGTTTCGGACACCTGGGGAACACTGAAGCTTTCTTT
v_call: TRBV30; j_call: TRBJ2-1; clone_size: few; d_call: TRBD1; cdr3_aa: CAWSPGTGGGNEQFF; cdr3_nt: TGTGCCTGGAGTCCCGGGACAGGGGGAGGAAATGAGCAGTTCTTC
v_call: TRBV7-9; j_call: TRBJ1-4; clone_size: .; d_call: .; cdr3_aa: CASSLEQGKLFF; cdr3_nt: TGTGCCAGCAGCTTAGAGCAGGGAAAACTGTTTTTT
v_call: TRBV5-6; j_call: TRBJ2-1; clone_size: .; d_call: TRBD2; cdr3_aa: CASRLAGASNEQFF; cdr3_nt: TGTGCCAGCAGATTAGCGGGAGCCTCCAATGAGCAGTTCTTC
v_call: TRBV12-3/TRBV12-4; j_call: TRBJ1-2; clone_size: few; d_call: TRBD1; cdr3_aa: CASSTRLDRGRGYTF; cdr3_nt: TGTGCCAGCAGTACGCGCCTGGACAGGGGCCGTGGCTACACCTTC
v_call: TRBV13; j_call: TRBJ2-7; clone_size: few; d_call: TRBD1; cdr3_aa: CASRPRDRHSYEQYF; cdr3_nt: TGTGCCAGCAGACCTAGGGACAGGCACTCCTACGAGCAGTACTTC
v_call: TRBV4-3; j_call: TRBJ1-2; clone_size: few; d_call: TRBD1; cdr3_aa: CASSQDALPDRGNGYTF; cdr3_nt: TGCGCCAGCAGCCAAGATGCCCTCCCGGACAGGGGAAATGGCTACACCTTC
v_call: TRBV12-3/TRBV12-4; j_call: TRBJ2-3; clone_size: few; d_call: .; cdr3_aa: CASSNRPSGTQYF; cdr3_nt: TGTGCCAGCAGCAATCGGCCTTCGGGTACGCAGTATTTT
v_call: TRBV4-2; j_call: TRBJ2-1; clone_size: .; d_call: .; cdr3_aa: CASSQDRDYNEQFF; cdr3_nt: TGTGCCAGCAGCCAAGACCGGGACTACAATGAGCAGTTCTTC
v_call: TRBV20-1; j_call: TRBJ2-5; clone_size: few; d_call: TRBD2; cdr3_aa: CSARDGGDPQETQYF; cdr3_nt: TGCAGTGCTAGGGATGGGGGGGACCCACAAGAGACCCAGTACTTC
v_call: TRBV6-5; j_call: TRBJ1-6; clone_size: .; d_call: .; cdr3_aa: CASKANSYNSPLHF; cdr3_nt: TGTGCCAGCAAGGCGAACTCCTATAATTCACCCCTCCACTTT
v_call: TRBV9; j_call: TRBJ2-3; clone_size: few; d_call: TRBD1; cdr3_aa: CASSVGGQFRTDTQYF; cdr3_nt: TGTGCCAGCAGCGTAGGGGGACAGTTTAGGACAGATACGCAGTATTTT
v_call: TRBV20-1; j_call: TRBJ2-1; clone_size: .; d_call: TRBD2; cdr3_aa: CSARRAGGFHEQFF; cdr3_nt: TGCAGTGCTAGGCGAGCGGGGGGGTTCCATGAGCAGTTCTTC
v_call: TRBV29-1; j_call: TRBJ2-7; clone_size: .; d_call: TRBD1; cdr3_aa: CSATTGQGYSYEQYF; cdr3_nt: TGCAGCGCCACCACGGGACAGGGGTACTCCTACGAGCAGTACTTC
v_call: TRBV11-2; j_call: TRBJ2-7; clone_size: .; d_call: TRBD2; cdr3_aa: CASSLEPSGLSYEQYF; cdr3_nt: TGTGCCAGCAGCTTAGAGCCTAGCGGCCTCTCCTACGAGCAGTACTTC
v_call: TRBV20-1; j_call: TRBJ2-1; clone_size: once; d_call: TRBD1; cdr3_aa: CSAGTAWDNEQFF; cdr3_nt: TGCAGTGCTGGGACAGCCTGGGACAATGAGCAGTTCTTC
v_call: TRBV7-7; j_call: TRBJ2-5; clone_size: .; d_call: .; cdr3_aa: CASSQGPAGEETQYF; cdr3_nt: TGTGCCAGCAGCCAAGGCCCGGCAGGGGAAGAGACCCAGTACTTC
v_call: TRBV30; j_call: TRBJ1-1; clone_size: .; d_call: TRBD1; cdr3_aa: CAWSVKTGGSAEAFF; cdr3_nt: TGTGCCTGGAGTGTAAAAACAGGGGGGAGCGCTGAAGCTTTCTTT
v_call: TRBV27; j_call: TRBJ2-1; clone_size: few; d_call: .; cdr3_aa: CASSLFSASVYNEQFF; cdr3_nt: TGTGCCAGCAGTTTATTCTCGGCTAGCGTCTACAATGAGCAGTTCTTC